This paragraph covers one T cell receptor beta chain sequence. As yet, its antigen is unknown. CDR1 is SNHLY and CDR2 is FYNNEI in the germline V gene. The CDR3 consists of 17 residues. V was clipped by 7 bases and J by 0 bases; unmatched bases: 8. Treatment meaning: roughly 11-day PBMC culture with coronavirus spike peptide pools or control peptides (ViraFEST assay). The medium had half its volume replaced with fresh IL-2 medium on days 3 and 7. Sequence data for DNA of cultured CD4+ T cells were generated by the Oncomine TCR Beta short-read assay. TCRdb recomputed calls from the PCR reads with MiXCR, one row per CDR3 protein. Among 12,000 or so distinct CDR3 sequences listed, roughly three fifths were seen once. This sample was included in a study of vaccination and CD4 T cells after COVID-19. The study, taken as a whole, reports: Within the convalescent patients, spike mono-reactivity was found in 304 of 307 vaccine-specific clones.

This clonotype originated in a human donor who had recovered from COVID-19. V and J are TRBV2 and TRBJ2-6; 8 positions agree with TRBD1. The sequenced sample consisted of CD4+ T cells from blood, cultured in vitro. DNA of the CDR3: TGTGCCAGCACTCTGGACAGGGTGGGCTCTGGGGCCAACGTCCTGACTTTC. Encoded protein: CASTLDRVGSGANVLTF.